These T cell receptor beta chains were read from a single sample in a study of OX40 agonist ivuxolimab in advanced cancers. Repertoires were generated with immunoSEQ multiplex PCR, while TCRdb's copy carries only in-frame clones and drops some. The sample shows approximately 50,000 clones, more than 85% of them seen only once. This specimen was CD4+ or CD8+ T cells sorted from blood, taken in a trial of the OX40 agonist ivuxolimab. These receptors came from an adult with an advanced solid tumor such as melanoma, head and neck, liver or kidney cancer. CDR3s include the opening cysteine and the closing phenylalanine or tryptophan. The D gene is left open where the match is weak. Some rows mark clone size as missing; the rest say once, few, many or name a class of expanded clone.

size	D	V	J	CDR3	DNA
-	-	TRBV7-9	TRBJ2-2	CASSLGTFANTGELFF	TGTGCCAGCAGCTTAGGGACTTTTGCGAACACCGGGGAGCTGTTTTTT
-	-	TRBV9	TRBJ1-4	CASSVAGGGNEKLFF	TGTGCCAGCAGCGTAGCGGGGGGCGGTAACGAAAAACTGTTTTTT
-	TRBD2	TRBV11-3	TRBJ2-6	CASSLLAGAFGANVLTF	TGTGCCAGCAGCTTACTAGCGGGAGCTTTTGGGGCCAACGTCCTGACTTTC
-	TRBD2	TRBV11-2	TRBJ2-1	CASSLGTSLEQFF	TGTGCCAGCAGCTTGGGGACTAGCCTTGAGCAGTTCTTC
-	TRBD1	TRBV28	TRBJ1-2	CASRPRTGFYGYTF	TGTGCCAGCCGACCCCGGACAGGGTTCTATGGCTACACCTTC
-	-	TRBV27	TRBJ2-7	CASSFVSSSYEQYF	TGTGCCAGCAGTTTTGTGTCAAGCTCCTACGAGCAGTACTTC
-	-	TRBV5-8	TRBJ2-4	CASSPRAGLAKNIQYF	TGTGCCAGCAGCCCGAGGGCAGGGCTAGCCAAAAACATTCAGTACTTC
-	-	TRBV6-1	TRBJ2-1	CASRGRAGYNEQFF	TGTGCCAGCAGAGGTCGCGCTGGCTACAATGAGCAGTTCTTC
-	TRBD2	TRBV4-3	TRBJ2-7	CASSQVFLAGGAEQYF	TGCGCCAGCAGCCAAGTTTTCCTAGCGGGAGGTGCGGAGCAGTACTTC
once	TRBD1	TRBV5-6	TRBJ2-7	CASGGQGSAYEQYF	TGTGCCAGCGGGGGACAGGGGAGTGCCTACGAGCAGTACTTC
-	-	TRBV7-3	TRBJ2-2	CASSFAGNTGELFF	TGTGCCAGCAGCTTCGCAGGGAACACCGGGGAGCTGTTTTTT
-	-	TRBV27	TRBJ1-1	CASRSFTGLAWGVDTEAFF	TGTGCCAGCCGCTCTTTTACGGGGTTAGCTTGGGGGGTCGACACTGAAGCTTTCTTT
-	TRBD1	TRBV13	TRBJ1-4	CASSHRTGTNEKLFF	TGTGCCAGCAGCCATCGGACAGGAACTAATGAAAAACTGTTTTTT
-	TRBD2	TRBV27	TRBJ2-7	CASSLSLAGADYEQYF	TGTGCCAGCAGTTTGTCTCTAGCGGGAGCTGACTACGAGCAGTACTTC
-	TRBD2	TRBV6-1	TRBJ2-7	CASSEASGGYEQYF	TGTGCCAGCAGTGAAGCTAGCGGGGGCTACGAGCAGTACTTC
-	-	TRBV28	TRBJ1-1	CASTLGLTNTEAFF	TGTGCCAGCACCCTGGGACTGACGAACACTGAAGCTTTCTTT
-	-	TRBV19	TRBJ2-7	CASRVAWGIPYEQYF	TGTGCCAGTAGAGTAGCCTGGGGCATACCCTACGAGCAGTACTTC